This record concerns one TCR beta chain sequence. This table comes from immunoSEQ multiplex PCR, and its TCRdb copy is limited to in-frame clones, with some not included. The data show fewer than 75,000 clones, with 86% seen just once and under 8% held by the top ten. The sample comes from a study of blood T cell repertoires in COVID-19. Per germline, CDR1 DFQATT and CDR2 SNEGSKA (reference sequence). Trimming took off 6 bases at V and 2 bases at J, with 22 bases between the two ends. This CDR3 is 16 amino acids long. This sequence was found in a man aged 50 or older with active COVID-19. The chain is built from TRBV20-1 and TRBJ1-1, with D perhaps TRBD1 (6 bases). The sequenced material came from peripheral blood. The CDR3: CSASQNPGQLNTEAFF. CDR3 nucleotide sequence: TGCAGTGCCAGTCAGAACCCGGGACAACTAAACACTGAAGCTTTCTTT.